What follows are 3 T cell receptor beta chains derived from one specimen sequenced in a study of regulatory dendritic cells for organ transplantation. Allogeneic regulatory or mature dendritic cells were co-cultured for less than six days with CFSE-labeled sorted T cells at 1:10. Data came from immunoSEQ multiplex PCR; TCRdb stores just in-frame clones and leaves some out. The table shows around 11,000 clones, with 55% to 75% occurring only once. These receptors are not linked to any known antigen. Sequencing was performed on naive CD4+ T cells from blood cultured with dendritic cells. Sample subset: CD45RA+ naive T cells. These receptor sequences come from a human donor in good health.

The CDR3 DNA reads TGTGCCAGCAGCCCCGGGACTAGCGGGGGGGTCGACACCGGGGAGCTGTTTTTT. This translates into CASSPGTSGGVDTGELFF. The V call is TRBV7-3, the J call TRBJ2-2; 16 nucleotides agree with TRBD2. The germline V gene has CDR1 SGHTA and CDR2 FQGTGA. This CDR3 has 18 residues. Germline trimming cut 5 bases from V and 3 bases from J; bases unmatched to any gene: 6.

This chain connects TRBV7-8 to TRBJ2-4, with 8 bases that match TRBD2. The trim removed 3 bases at V and 0 bases at J, leaving 4 bases unmatched. CDR3 size: 16 residues. Germline V gene sequence: CDR1 SGHVS, CDR2 FQNEAQ. The CDR3 nucleotides read TGTGCCAGCAGCTTGGCGGGGGGAACAGCCAAAAACATTCAGTACTTC. This codes for CASSLAGGTAKNIQYF. The full variable domain, in which reference TRBV7-8 and TRBJ2-4 provide the parts outside the CDR3, is GAGVSQSPRYKVAKRGQDVALRCDPISGHVSLFWYQQALGQGPEFLTYFQNEAQLDKSGLPSDRFFAERPEGSVSTLKIQRTQQEDSAVYLCASSLAGGTAKNIQYFGAGTRLSVL.

For this clone: One end of the junction fails to match germline, which may point to a read error. The chain couples TRBV2 to TRBJ2-1; D might be TRBD2 (6 bases). CDR3 length equals 16 residues. Germline V gene sequence: CDR1 SNHLY, CDR2 FYNNEI. In DNA, the CDR3 is TGTGCCAGCAGCGAAGAGGCCGGATCCGGGGGAAATGAGCAGTTCTTC. Translating gives CASSEEAGSGGNEQFF.